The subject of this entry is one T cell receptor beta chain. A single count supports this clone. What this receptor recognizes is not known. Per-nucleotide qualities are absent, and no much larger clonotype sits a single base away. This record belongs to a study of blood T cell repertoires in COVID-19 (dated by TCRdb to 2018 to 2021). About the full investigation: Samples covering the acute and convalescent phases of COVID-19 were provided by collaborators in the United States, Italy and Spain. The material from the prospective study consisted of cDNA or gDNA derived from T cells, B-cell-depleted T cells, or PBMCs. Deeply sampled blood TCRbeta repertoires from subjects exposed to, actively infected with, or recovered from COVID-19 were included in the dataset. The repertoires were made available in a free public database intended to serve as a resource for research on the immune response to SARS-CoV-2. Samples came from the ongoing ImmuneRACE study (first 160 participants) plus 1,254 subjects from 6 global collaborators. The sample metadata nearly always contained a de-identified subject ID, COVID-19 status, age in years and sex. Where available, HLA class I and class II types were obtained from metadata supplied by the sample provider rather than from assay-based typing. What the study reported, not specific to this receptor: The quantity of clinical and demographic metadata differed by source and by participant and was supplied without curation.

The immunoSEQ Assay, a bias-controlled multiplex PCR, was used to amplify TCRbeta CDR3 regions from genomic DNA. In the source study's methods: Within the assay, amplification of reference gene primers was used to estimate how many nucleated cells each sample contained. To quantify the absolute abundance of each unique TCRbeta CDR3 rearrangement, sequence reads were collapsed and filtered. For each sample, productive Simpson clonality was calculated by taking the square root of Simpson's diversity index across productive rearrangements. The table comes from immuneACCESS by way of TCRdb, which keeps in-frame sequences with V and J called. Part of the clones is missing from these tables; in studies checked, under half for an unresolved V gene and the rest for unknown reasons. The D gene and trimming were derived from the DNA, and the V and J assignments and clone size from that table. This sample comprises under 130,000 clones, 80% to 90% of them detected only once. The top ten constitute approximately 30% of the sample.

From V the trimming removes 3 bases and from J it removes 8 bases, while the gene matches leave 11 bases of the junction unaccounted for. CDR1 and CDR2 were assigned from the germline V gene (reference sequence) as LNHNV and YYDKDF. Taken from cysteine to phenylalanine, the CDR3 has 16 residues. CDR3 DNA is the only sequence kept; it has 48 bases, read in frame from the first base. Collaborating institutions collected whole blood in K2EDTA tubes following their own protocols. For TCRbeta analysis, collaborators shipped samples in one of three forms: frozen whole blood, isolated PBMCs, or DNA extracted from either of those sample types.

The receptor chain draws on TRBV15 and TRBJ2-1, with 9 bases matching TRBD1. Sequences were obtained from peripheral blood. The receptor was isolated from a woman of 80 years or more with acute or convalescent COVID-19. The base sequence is TGTGCCACCAGCAGGATTACCGGGACAGGGAGGGATGAGCAGTTCTTC. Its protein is CATSRITGTGRDEQFF.